One and the same sample provided the 29 T cell receptor beta chains below, sequenced in a study of shared clonotypes between healthy human individuals (dated by TCRdb to about 2020). The library was produced with the immunoSEQ multiplex PCR assay. In its TCRdb copy, this immuneACCESS table keeps in-frame sequences only and misses some clones. Where compared with another copy, unresolved V genes explain less than half of these, and the others have no known cause. The sample table holds around 700,000 clones, of which roughly 70% were seen once. Together, the top ten hold 1.5% to 2% of the sample. Sequencing input: memory CD4+ T cells sorted from blood. This specimen's cell subset or site label, interpreted: CD45RA-negative fraction. These receptors all stem from a woman in her twenties or thirties in good health.

The CDR3 DNA reads as TGTGCCAGCAGGACCCCTCTGTACGAGCAGTACTTC. This gives the protein CASRTPLYEQYF. The rearrangement joins TRBV28 to TRBJ2-7; D is unclear. The V end was cut by 6 bases, the J end by 4 bases, with 10 bases between. Germline V gives CDR1 MDHEN, CDR2 SYDVKM. CDR3 length equals 12 residues.

About this clone itself: A far larger clone is one base from this, pointing to a likely read error. The V gene is TRBV4-1, the J gene TRBJ2-1; TRBD2 might be the D (6 bases). The ends were cut back, 0 bases at V and 7 bases at J, with 16 bases in the middle. The germline CDR1 and CDR2 sequences are MGHRA and YSYEKL. This CDR3 is 16 amino acids long. The CDR3 is CASSQDFGTGGNEQFF. The CDR3 nucleotides are TGCGCCAGCAGCCAAGATTTCGGGACTGGGGGGAATGAGCAGTTCTTC.

This chain uses TRBV9 with TRBJ1-2; TRBD1 agrees at 9 bases. The CDR3 length is 15 residues. V lost 3 bases to trimming and J lost 8 bases; unmatched junction nucleotides: 11. In germline, CDR1 is SGDLS, CDR2 YYNGEE. This chain's CDR3 is CASSAEGQGFGGYTF. The CDR3 bases are TGTGCCAGCAGCGCCGAGGGACAGGGTTTTGGCGGCTACACCTTC.

The chain links TRBV5-1 to TRBJ2-7; D unclear. Germline CDR1 is SGHRS and CDR2 is YFSETQ. The CDR3 runs 14 residues. Trimming shortened V by 0 bases and J by 0 bases, and 7 bases separated the two germline ends. This CDR3 is CASSLEVSSYEQYF. The CDR3 nucleotides are TGCGCCAGCAGCTTGGAGGTCAGCTCCTACGAGCAGTACTTC.

Comment on this clone: The identical CDR3 is also encoded by other nucleotide sequences in the sample. The V and J genes are TRBV27 and TRBJ1-4; tentatively, D is TRBD1 (6 bases). The CDR3 is 14 residues long. Germline V lookup: CDR1 MNHEY, CDR2 SMNVEV (reference sequence). The V end lost 4 bases, the J end lost 8 bases, and 14 bases lay between the germline ends. In DNA form, the CDR3 reads TGTGCCAGCAGTTCGACAGGCCGGAGAGAAAAACTGTTTTTT. Its translation is CASSSTGRREKLFF.

There are many counts of this clone. The chain has TRBV25-1 and TRBJ2-7; D is possibly TRBD1 (5 bases). The germline gives CDR1 MGHDK, CDR2 SYGVNS. The CDR3 runs 15 residues. The V gene lost 0 bases and the J gene lost 1 base, with 10 bases spanning the gap. CDR3 nucleotides: TGTGCCAGCAGTGAATACCGACAGAAATCCTACGAGCAGTACTTC. It is translated as CASSEYRQKSYEQYF.

The V and J genes are TRBV28 and TRBJ2-2; 9 bases are a match to TRBD2. With 5 bases clipped from V and 4 bases from J, the junction kept 8 bases outside the gene matches. Per the germline V gene, CDR1 is MDHEN and CDR2 is SYDVKM. The CDR3 loop spans 16 amino acids. CDR3 coding DNA: TGTGCCAGCAGTCCACAACTAGCGGGTTCCACCGGGGAGCTGTTTTTT. Translated, it gives CASSPQLAGSTGELFF.

This chain uses TRBV29-1 with TRBJ1-1; D uncertain. Germline V gives CDR1 SQVTM, CDR2 ANQGSEA. The CDR3 has 13 amino acids. V lost 1 base and J 6 bases, leaving 12 bases between the germline ends. CDR3 DNA: TGCAGCGTTGAAGGCGGCCCGCGTTCTGAAGCTTTCTTT. Protein sequence: CSVEGGPRSEAFF.

This clone was found a few times. The V gene is TRBV19, the J gene TRBJ1-5; the match to TRBD1 covers 7 bases. CDR1 LNHDA and CDR2 SQIVND come from the germline V gene (reference sequence). The CDR3 extends over 14 amino acids. J lost 10 bases, V lost 7 bases, and 13 bases had no gene match. The CDR3 sequence is CASTPVTGWNPQHF. The DNA of the CDR3 is TGTGCCAGTACTCCGGTGACAGGGTGGAATCCCCAGCATTTT.

Remarks on this clone: The identical CDR3 is also encoded by other nucleotide sequences in the sample. The chain couples TRBV18 to TRBJ2-5; D call uncertain. With 0 bases removed from V and 2 bases from J, the gap between germline ends came to 7 bases. CDR1 KGHSH and CDR2 LQKENI come from the germline V gene. CDR3 size: 14 residues. The chain's CDR3 is CASSPPSSQETQYF. CDR3 coding DNA: TGTGCCAGCTCACCACCATCCAGTCAAGAGACCCAGTACTTC.

The CDR3 nucleotides read TGTGCCAGCAGCCGGGACGTCCCCTACGAGCAGTACTTC. It is translated as CASSRDVPYEQYF. The rearrangement links TRBV7-2 to TRBJ2-7; D is possibly TRBD1 or TRBD2 (5 bases each). The V and J ends lost 5 bases and 2 bases respectively, with 10 bases between them. Germline V gives CDR1 SGHTA, CDR2 FQGNSA. This CDR3 contains 13 residues.

V and J are TRBV11-2 and TRBJ2-5; D is unresolved. The V end was cut by 5 bases, the J end by 5 bases, with 18 bases between. Germline V gene lookup returns CDR1 SGHAT and CDR2 FQNNGV. CDR3 length: 15 residues. The CDR3 DNA reads as TGTGCCAGCAGCCCCGGTAAAGGGCGCATGGAGACCCAGTACTTC. Protein: CASSPGKGRMETQYF.

The chain links TRBV16 to TRBJ2-6; D not resolved. V was shortened by 6 bases and J by 0 bases, with 9 bases between the two germline ends. Germline CDR1 and CDR2: KGHSY and FQNENV. CDR3 length: 15 residues. The CDR3 nucleotides are TGTGCCAGCAGACCCAGATCCTCTGGGGCCAACGTCCTGACTTTC. This gives the protein CASRPRSSGANVLTF.

This chain uses TRBV9 with TRBJ1-4, with 8 bases aligning to TRBD1. Germline values: CDR1 SGDLS, CDR2 YYNGEE. This CDR3 has 15 residues. With 4 bases clipped from V and 8 bases from J, the junction kept 10 bases outside the gene matches. The CDR3 nucleotides are TGTGCCAGCAGCCCCCAGACAGGGGAGGGGGAAAAACTGTTTTTT. Amino acids: CASSPQTGEGEKLFF.

In its sample, this clone was seen a few times. The chain carries TRBV7-8 and TRBJ2-5; the D is unclear. V was clipped by 2 bases and J by 2 bases, with 12 bases between them. Germline values: CDR1 SGHVS, CDR2 FQNEAQ. The CDR3 length is 15 residues. CDR3: CASSLYGAVQETQYF. The CDR3 DNA reads as TGTGCCAGCAGCTTATATGGAGCAGTTCAAGAGACCCAGTACTTC.

This sequence joins TRBV10-1 and TRBJ2-1; 10 positions match TRBD1. This CDR3 contains 15 residues. Germline V CDR1 and CDR2: WNHNN, SYGVQD (reference sequence). V gave up 4 bases and J gave up 9 bases; unmatched junction bases: 9. The CDR3 bases are TGCGCCAGCAGTGCACGGGACAGGGGTTCCGGTGAGCAGTTCTTC. As protein: CASSARDRGSGEQFF.

In this sample, this clone turned up a few times. The J gene is TRBJ2-1, the V gene TRBV7-9; 7 bases are a match to TRBD2. CDR1 is SEHNR and CDR2 is FQNEAQ in the germline V gene (reference sequence). V lost 10 bases, J lost 9 bases, and 18 bases stayed unmatched. This CDR3 has 15 amino acids. CDR3 bases: TGTGCCACCCAGCGGGGAGTAAGTCAGTCCAGTGAGCAGTTCTTC. Amino acid sequence: CATQRGVSQSSEQFF.

Comments on this clone: This sample also contains other DNA sequences that code for the same CDR3. The chain combines TRBV28 with TRBJ2-7; no firm D call. The germline gives CDR1 MDHEN, CDR2 SYDVKM. The CDR3 is made up of 11 amino acids. Trimming cost V 8 bases and J 1 base, with 6 bases left between them. CDR3 sequence: CASSGSYEQYF. The CDR3 coding sequence is TGTGCCAGCTCCGGTTCCTACGAGCAGTACTTC.

The gene calls are TRBV7-2 and TRBJ1-1, with D possibly matching TRBD1 (5 bases). Deletions cut 6 bases from V and 8 bases from J, with 16 bases between. The CDR3 totals 13 residues. The germline CDR1 and CDR2 sequences are SGHTA and FQGNSA. Written as DNA, the CDR3 is TGTGCCAGCAGTTCCCGAGGTGGGGGAGAAGCTTTCTTT. It translates to CASSSRGGGEAFF.

The rearrangement uses TRBV5-4 and TRBJ2-7; D not resolved. Germline V gives CDR1 SGHNT, CDR2 YYREEE (reference sequence). The length of the CDR3 is 13 residues. Trimming took 4 bases from V and 2 from J, leaving 10 bases between them. The chain's CDR3 is CASSETNTYEQYF. The CDR3 DNA reads TGTGCCAGCAGCGAAACCAACACCTACGAGCAGTACTTC. Looking up the rest from reference TRBV5-4 and TRBJ2-7 gives the full variable domain: ETGVTQSPTHLIKTRGQQVTLRCSSQSGHNTVSWYQQALGQGPQFIFQYYREEENGRGNFPPRFSGLQFPNYSSELNVNALELDDSALYLCASSETNTYEQYFGPGTRLTVT.

The rearrangement links TRBV11-2 to TRBJ2-2; D tentatively reads TRBD1 or TRBD2 (6 bases each). The CDR3 has 17 amino acids. CDR1 is SGHAT and CDR2 is FQNNGV in the germline V gene. Trimming took off 1 base at V and 6 bases at J, with 18 bases between the two ends. CDR3 DNA sequence: TGTGCCAGCAGCTTAGTCGGGGGACACGGAGGGGCCGGGGAGCTGTTTTTT. Translating gives CASSLVGGHGGAGELFF. Filled out from reference TRBV11-2 and TRBJ2-2, the complete variable domain reads EAGVAQSPRYKIIEKRQSVAFWCNPISGHATLYWYQQILGQGPKLLIQFQNNGVVDDSQLPKDRFSAERLKGVDSTLKIQPAKLEDSAVYLCASSLVGGHGGAGELFFGEGSRLTVL.

This clone showed up just a few times. V gene TRBV6-1 combines with J gene TRBJ1-4; D gene unclear. V lost 0 bases and J 7 bases, leaving 12 bases between the germline ends. Per germline, CDR1 MNHNS and CDR2 SASEGT. This CDR3 region has 15 residues. In DNA, the CDR3 is TGTGCCAGCAGTGAAGCATGGGGAACGGGTGAAAAACTGTTTTTT. As protein: CASSEAWGTGEKLFF.

Only one count was recorded for this clone. Other nucleotide sequences from this sample produce the same CDR3. The V and J genes are TRBV2 and TRBJ2-1, with 7 bases lining up with TRBD2. The CDR3 length is 14 residues. Germline V lookup: CDR1 SNHLY, CDR2 FYNNEI. The V gene end was trimmed by 2 bases and the J gene end by 4 bases; junction bases not matched to a gene: 2. This chain's CDR3 is CASSELAAYNEQFF. Written as DNA, the CDR3 is TGTGCCAGCAGTGAACTAGCGGCGTACAATGAGCAGTTCTTC.

This chain joins TRBV5-4 and TRBJ2-5; 10 bases line up with TRBD1. The junction had 2 bases not matched to a gene; V was cut back by 0 bases and J by 3 bases. The CDR3 loop spans 15 amino acids. Looked up from germline, CDR1 is SGHNT and CDR2 is YYREEE (reference sequence). The CDR3 loop is CASSLAGTGEETQYF. The CDR3, as DNA: TGTGCCAGCAGCTTGGCCGGGACAGGGGAAGAGACCCAGTACTTC.

A few counts support this clone. The chain combines TRBV5-1 with TRBJ2-5; TRBD2 matches 10 bases. Trimming took 5 bases from V and 3 from J; bases not matched to a gene: 7. Germline V gene lookup returns CDR1 SGHRS and CDR2 YFSETQ. The CDR3 consists of 15 residues. The CDR3 DNA reads as TGCGCCAGCAGGTACGGAGCGGGAGGGAAAGAGACCCAGTACTTC. Translated: CASRYGAGGKETQYF.

This clone has only a few counts. The gene calls are TRBV4-1 and TRBJ2-1, with TRBD2 matching 7 bases. CDR3 size: 16 residues. The V gene's germline CDR1 is MGHRA and CDR2 YSYEKL. Germline trimming cut 1 base from V and 0 bases from J; bases unmatched to any gene: 3. In nucleotides, the CDR3 is TGCGCCAGCAGCCAAGGGGGAGGGAGCTCCTACAATGAGCAGTTCTTC. This sequence encodes CASSQGGGSSYNEQFF.

The V call is TRBV2, the J call TRBJ2-5; TRBD1 is a possible D gene (6 bases). The CDR3 is made up of 13 amino acids. V was pared by 6 bases and J by 2 bases, with 10 bases between. Germline lookup yields CDR1 SNHLY and CDR2 FYNNEI. CDR3 loop: CASRRQEQETQYF. The CDR3 nucleotides are TGTGCCAGCAGAAGACAGGAACAAGAGACCCAGTACTTC. Combining the CDR3 with reference TRBV2 and TRBJ2-5 gives the whole variable domain EPEVTQTPSHQVTQMGQEVILRCVPISNHLYFYWYRQILGQKVEFLVSFYNNEISEKSEIFDDQFSVERPDGSNFTLKIRSTKLEDSAMYFCASRRQEQETQYFGPGTRLLVL.

Points on this clone: Additional DNA sequences in this sample encode the identical CDR3. The rearrangement joins TRBV5-1 to TRBJ1-3; D not resolved. The CDR3 extends over 13 amino acids. The germline V and J ends were trimmed by 4 bases and 0 bases, with 5 bases remaining between them. CDR1 SGHRS and CDR2 YFSETQ come from the germline V gene. CDR3 bases: TGCGCCAGCAGCCCGGGCTCTGGAAACACCATATATTTT. It translates to CASSPGSGNTIYF.

This chain connects TRBV19 to TRBJ2-1, with 11 nucleotides matching TRBD2. Germline V gene data show CDR1 as LNHDA and CDR2 as SQIVND (reference sequence). The junction had 8 bases not matched to a gene; V was cut back by 7 bases and J by 6 bases. The CDR3 consists of 15 residues. CDR3 residues: CASTLLAGAGNEQFF. CDR3 nucleotides: TGTGCCAGTACCTTACTAGCGGGAGCGGGCAATGAGCAGTTCTTC. The complete variable domain, with remaining parts taken from reference TRBV19 and TRBJ2-1, reads DGGITQSPKYLFRKEGQNVTLSCEQNLNHDAMYWYRQDPGQGLRLIYYSQIVNDFQKGDIAEGYSVSREKKESFPLTVTSAQKNPTAFYLCASTLLAGAGNEQFFGPGTRLTVL.